These T cell receptor beta chains were read from a single sample in a study of blood T cell repertoires in COVID-19. Clones were read by immunoSEQ multiplex PCR, and TCRdb kept only the in-frame ones, dropping some. The data hold more than 350,000 clones, with roughly 90% observed a single time. Sequencing used PBMCs or T cells enriched from blood (not recorded which). These TCRs come from a woman between 18 and 29 years old who had been exposed to COVID-19. Both conserved end residues are part of each CDR3. D genes are given only for firm matches. Clone size, where shown, is once, few, many, or a class for clones that have expanded.

j_call clone_size d_call v_call cdr3_nt cdr3_aa
TRBJ2-7 . TRBD2 TRBV28 TGTGCCAGCAGTGAAACGGGACTAGGTGACTACGAGCAGTACTTC CASSETGLGDYEQYF
TRBJ1-2 . . TRBV4-2 TGTGCCAGCAGCCAGCCACAGGCTAACTATGGCTACACCTTC CASSQPQANYGYTF
TRBJ2-3 once . TRBV7-2 TGTGCCAGCAGCTTATGGAGCGGAGGAACAGATACGCAGTATTTT CASSLWSGGTDTQYF
TRBJ2-3 . TRBD2 TRBV9 TGTGCCAGCAGCGGACCCGGGACTAGCGGGGGGCGGACAGATACGCAGTATTTT CASSGPGTSGGRTDTQYF
TRBJ1-1 . TRBD1 TRBV19 TGTGCCAGTAGTACGGACAGGGGGGGATGGACTGAAGCTTTCTTT CASSTDRGGWTEAFF
TRBJ2-7 . . TRBV7-9 TGTGCCAGCAGCCCAGAGGAGCGGGAGCAGTACTTC CASSPEEREQYF
TRBJ1-5 . TRBD1 TRBV28 TGTGCCAGCAGTTCCCTTTTGACAGGGCTTGATGCTCAGCCCCAGCATTTT CASSSLLTGLDAQPQHF
TRBJ1-3 once . TRBV28 TGTGCCAGCAGAGGGAGCTCTGGAAACACCATATATTTT CASRGSSGNTIYF
TRBJ2-7 . TRBD1 TRBV11-2 TGTGCCAGCAGCTTAGGTCAGGGGGCGTGGGAGCAGTACTTC CASSLGQGAWEQYF
TRBJ2-5 . . TRBV5-8 TGTGCCAGCAGCTTGGCCAATGGGCAGGCCCAGTACTTC CASSLANGQAQYF
TRBJ1-1 . . TRBV5-4 TGTGCCAGCAGCTCGAATTCAGGGAAAGGAACTGAAGCTTTCTTT CASSSNSGKGTEAFF
TRBJ2-7 . TRBD2 TRBV5-1 TGCGCCAGCAGATCTAGCGGGAGTTCCTACGAGCAGTACTTC CASRSSGSSYEQYF
TRBJ1-2 . . TRBV13 TGTGCCAGCAGCTTAGGCCGCGGAGGGAATGGCTACACCTTC CASSLGRGGNGYTF
TRBJ2-1 . TRBD2 TRBV15 TGTGCCACCAGCAACGGACAGTTAGCGGGAAAGAATGAGCAGTTCTTC CATSNGQLAGKNEQFF
TRBJ2-3 . TRBD2 TRBV19 TGTGCCAGTAGTCTCGGACTAGCGGGGGCGACGTTCGGTATAAGCACAGATACGCAGTATTTT CASSLGLAGATFGISTDTQYF
TRBJ2-7 . TRBD1 TRBV19 TGTGCCAGTAGTTCCCAAGGGGGGACAGGGGCCGGGGAGCAGTACTTC CASSSQGGTGAGEQYF
TRBJ1-6 . . TRBV14 TGTGCCAGCAGCCAAATTCACAGGGAAGGTTCACCCCTCCACTTT CASSQIHREGSPLHF
TRBJ1-1 few TRBD1 TRBV19 TGTGCCAGTAGTATAGCTCGACAGGGAGAAGCTTTCTTT CASSIARQGEAFF
TRBJ1-1 . . TRBV6-2/TRBV6-3 TGTGCCAGCAGTTACGCCCGGACTGAAGCTTTCTTT CASSYARTEAFF
TRBJ1-6 . TRBD1 TRBV27 TGTGCCAGCCGTGAGGGTCAGGGGGGATGGTCACCCCTCCACTTT CASREGQGGWSPLHF
TRBJ1-5 . . TRBV18 TGTGCCAGCTCACCCCCGGGGATAAGCAATCAGCCCCAGCATTTT CASSPPGISNQPQHF
TRBJ2-1 once . TRBV7-6 TGTGCCAGCAGCGCATCCTTTATTGGCAGGGGTACGATAAATGAGCAGTTCTTC CASSASFIGRGTINEQFF
TRBJ1-1 . . TRBV12-3/TRBV12-4 TGTGCCAGCAGTTATAGGAACACTGAAGCTTTCTTT CASSYRNTEAFF
TRBJ1-4 many TRBD1 TRBV28 TGTGCCAGCAGTTTATGGGGACAGGGGGCTGAAAAACTGTTTTTT CASSLWGQGAEKLFF
TRBJ1-4 . . TRBV2 TGTGCCAGCAGGGGGCAGGGTGTTGAAAAACTGTTTTTT CASRGQGVEKLFF
TRBJ1-4 once . TRBV6-5 TGTGCCAGCAGCCCAACACCTGGGAGAAATGAAAAACTGTTTTTT CASSPTPGRNEKLFF
TRBJ1-1 . TRBD1 TRBV4-1 TGCGCCAGCAGCGTAGAACAGGGGACTGAAGCTTTCTTT CASSVEQGTEAFF
TRBJ1-2 . . TRBV10-2 TGCGCCAGCAGTGAGTTTTTAGGCAGGGGATCTACTAACTATGGCTACACCTTC CASSEFLGRGSTNYGYTF
TRBJ1-1 . . TRBV11-2 TGTGCCAGCAGCCCTTGGGCGACGAAGCTGACTGAAGCTTTCTTT CASSPWATKLTEAFF
TRBJ1-4 . TRBD1 TRBV27 TGTGCCAGCAGTTTTAGGTTTACGGGACAGTTAAATGAAAAACTGTTTTTT CASSFRFTGQLNEKLFF
TRBJ2-7 . . TRBV4-2 TGTGCCAGCAGCCAAGTTGGGAGGACCCTGGTGGACTACGAGCAGTACTTC CASSQVGRTLVDYEQYF
TRBJ2-5 . TRBD2 TRBV2 TGTGCCAGCAGTGAACGTGCGGGAGAGGCTAAGACCCAGTACTTC CASSERAGEAKTQYF
TRBJ1-1 . . TRBV28 TGTGCCAGCAGTTTACCAGGGGCCGCGTACACTGAAGCTTTCTTT CASSLPGAAYTEAFF
TRBJ1-5 . . TRBV7-8 TGTGCCAGCAGCAAACAGGAGAATCAGCCCCAGCATTTT CASSKQENQPQHF
TRBJ2-7 . . TRBV18 TGTGCCAGCTCACTGGCAGGCGCCTCCTACGAGCAGTACTTC CASSLAGASYEQYF
TRBJ1-2 . TRBD1 TRBV28 TGTGCCAGCAGTTTACAACGGGACAGCCTGTATGGCTACACCTTC CASSLQRDSLYGYTF
TRBJ1-1 . . TRBV18 TGTGCCAGCTCACCCCCTACAGGGAGCGGCACTGAAGCTTTCTTT CASSPPTGSGTEAFF
TRBJ2-7 once TRBD1 TRBV5-5 TGTGCCAGCAGCTTAGGGGGCGGAAGCTCCTACGAGCAGTACTTC CASSLGGGSSYEQYF
TRBJ1-6 . TRBD1 TRBV5-1 TGCGCCAGCAGCCGAGGGACAGGGATAGCCTCACCCCTCCACTTT CASSRGTGIASPLHF
TRBJ2-5 . TRBD1 TRBV27 TGTGCCAGCAGTTCTATTAGGACAGGGGGCCGAGAGACCCAGTACTTC CASSSIRTGGRETQYF
TRBJ2-7 few . TRBV6-5 TGTGCCAGCAGTTACGGGGGCAGGAGCTCCTACGAGCAGTACTTC CASSYGGRSSYEQYF
TRBJ2-7 . TRBD2 TRBV7-9 TGTGCCAGCAGCTTAGCGGGAGGGTTCATCTACGAGCAGTACTTC CASSLAGGFIYEQYF